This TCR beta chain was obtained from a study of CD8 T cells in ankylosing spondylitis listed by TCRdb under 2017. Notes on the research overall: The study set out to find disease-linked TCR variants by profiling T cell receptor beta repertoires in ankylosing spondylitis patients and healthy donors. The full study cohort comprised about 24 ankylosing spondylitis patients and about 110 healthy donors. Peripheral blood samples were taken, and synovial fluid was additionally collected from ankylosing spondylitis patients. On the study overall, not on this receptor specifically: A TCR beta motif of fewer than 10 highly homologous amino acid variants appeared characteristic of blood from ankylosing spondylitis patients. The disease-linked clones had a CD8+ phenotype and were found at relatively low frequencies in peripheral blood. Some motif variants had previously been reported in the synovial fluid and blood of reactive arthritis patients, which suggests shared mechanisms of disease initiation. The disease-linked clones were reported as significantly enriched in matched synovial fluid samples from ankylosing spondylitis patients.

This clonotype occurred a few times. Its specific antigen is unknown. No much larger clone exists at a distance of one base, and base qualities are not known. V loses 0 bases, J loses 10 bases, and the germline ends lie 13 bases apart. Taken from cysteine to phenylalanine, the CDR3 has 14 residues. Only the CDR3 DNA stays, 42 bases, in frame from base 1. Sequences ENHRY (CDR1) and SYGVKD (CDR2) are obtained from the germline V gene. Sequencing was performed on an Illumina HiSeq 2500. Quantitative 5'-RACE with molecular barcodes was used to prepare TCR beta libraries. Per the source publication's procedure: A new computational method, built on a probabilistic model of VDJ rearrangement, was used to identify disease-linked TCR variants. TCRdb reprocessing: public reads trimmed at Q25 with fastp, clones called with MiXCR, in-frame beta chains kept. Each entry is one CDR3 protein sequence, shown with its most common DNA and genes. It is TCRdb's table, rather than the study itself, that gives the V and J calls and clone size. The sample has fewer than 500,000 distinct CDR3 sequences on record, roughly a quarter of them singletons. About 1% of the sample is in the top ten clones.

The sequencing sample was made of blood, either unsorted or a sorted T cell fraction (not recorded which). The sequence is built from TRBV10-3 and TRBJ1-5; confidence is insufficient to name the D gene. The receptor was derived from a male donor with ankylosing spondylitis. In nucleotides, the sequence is TGTGCCATCAGTGAGTCTGGGGATTCCTACCCCCAGCATTTT. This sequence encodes CAISESGDSYPQHF.